One T cell receptor (beta chain) is described in this entry. Some clones are missing from TCRdb's copy, which holds only in-frame ones; the method was immunoSEQ multiplex PCR. This sample has under 65,000 clones, with 93% found just once. The ends were cut back, 1 base at V and 12 bases at J, with 12 bases in the middle. CDR1 is SEHNR and CDR2 is FQNEAQ in the germline V gene (reference sequence). This CDR3 comprises 13 residues. This entry comes from a study of T cell changes during pregnancy in multiple sclerosis. V is TRBV7-9 and J is TRBJ1-4; D is undetermined. This clonotype was obtained from a female donor with multiple sclerosis, enrolled in a pregnancy study. Source: CD8+ T cells from peripheral blood mononuclear cells, taken in the second trimester of pregnancy. In DNA form, the CDR3 reads TGTGCCAGCAGCTTAGAGCCTGCTCGGGAACTGTTTTTT. Its translation: CASSLEPARELFF.